Below are 32 T cell receptor beta chains sequenced from a single sample in a study of blood T cell repertoires in COVID-19. Clones were read by immunoSEQ multiplex PCR, and TCRdb kept only the in-frame ones, dropping some. Altogether under 200,000 clones are present, around nine tenths being singletons, with the ten largest covering about 9.4%. Sequenced input: peripheral blood. These receptors were collected from a woman aged 70-85 years with COVID-19, enrolled during active disease.

This chain uses TRBV6-5 with TRBJ1-6; D call uncertain. Trimming took 2 bases from V and 7 from J, leaving 12 bases between them. There are 15 residues in the CDR3. Germline assignment: CDR1 MNHEY and CDR2 SVGAGI. CDR3 DNA: TGTGCCAGCAGTTACGCGCGGGTACCAAATTCACCCCTCCACTTT. It yields the protein CASSYARVPNSPLHF.

This sequence joins TRBV2 and TRBJ2-1; 10 nucleotides align to TRBD1. The CDR3 consists of 15 residues. J was trimmed by 4 bases and V by 7 bases; bases with no gene match: 7. Per germline, CDR1 SNHLY and CDR2 FYNNEI. The CDR3 reads CASIEGQGTYNEQFF. CDR3 in DNA: TGTGCCAGCATCGAGGGACAGGGGACTTACAATGAGCAGTTCTTC.

The chain is built from TRBV6-5 and TRBJ1-3, with a possible D match to TRBD1 (6 bases). Germline assignment: CDR1 MNHEY and CDR2 SVGAGI. Trimming cost V 8 bases and J 0 bases, with 14 bases left between them. The CDR3 length is 15 residues. The CDR3 protein is CASYNRDTSGNTIYF. CDR3 sequence (DNA): TGTGCCAGCTATAACCGGGACACCTCTGGAAACACCATATATTTT.

The chain couples TRBV7-9 to TRBJ1-3, with 8 positions matching TRBD1. The CDR3 is made up of 17 amino acids. Germline values: CDR1 SEHNR, CDR2 FQNEAQ (reference sequence). Germline trimming cut 5 bases from V and 0 bases from J; bases unmatched to any gene: 9. CDR3 DNA: TGTGCCAGCAGCGCGGGACAGGTCCTTTTCTCTGGAAACACCATATATTTT. It translates to CASSAGQVLFSGNTIYF.

This chain joins TRBV2 and TRBJ1-4; tentative D call: TRBD1 (5 bases). The CDR3 loop spans 14 amino acids. Germline V gene data show CDR1 as SNHLY and CDR2 as FYNNEI. V gave up 7 bases and J gave up 3 bases, with 12 bases separating them. This CDR3 is CASKMDTSNEKLFF. The DNA of the CDR3 is TGTGCCAGCAAAATGGACACATCTAATGAAAAACTGTTTTTT. Together with reference TRBV2 and TRBJ1-4, the CDR3 gives the full variable domain: EPEVTQTPSHQVTQMGQEVILRCVPISNHLYFYWYRQILGQKVEFLVSFYNNEISEKSEIFDDQFSVERPDGSNFTLKIRSTKLEDSAMYFCASKMDTSNEKLFFGSGTQLSVL.

This sequence joins TRBV27 and TRBJ2-2; 8 bases are a match to TRBD1. The length of the CDR3 is 15 residues. Germline CDR1 and CDR2: MNHEY and SMNVEV (reference sequence). V lost 3 bases and J lost 7; bases outside the gene matches: 7. The CDR3 sequence: CASSLGDRGFGELFF. The CDR3 region has the DNA TGTGCCAGCAGTTTGGGAGACAGGGGATTCGGGGAGCTGTTTTTT.

The chain couples TRBV28 to TRBJ2-1; TRBD2 agrees at 11 bases. From germline, CDR1 is MDHEN and CDR2 SYDVKM. V was pared by 5 bases and J by 4 bases, with 4 bases of the junction left unmatched. The CDR3 is made up of 15 amino acids. The CDR3 coding sequence is TGTGCCAGCAGTCCTAGCGGGGGGCCTTACAATGAGCAGTTCTTC. Its protein is CASSPSGGPYNEQFF.

The CDR3 loop is CAISFSDSGGQPQHF. The CDR3 bases are TGTGCCATCAGTTTTTCGGACTCGGGCGGTCAGCCCCAGCATTTT. The chain uses TRBV10-3 and TRBJ1-5; no firm D call. Per the germline V gene, CDR1 is ENHRY and CDR2 is SYGVKD. This CDR3 has 15 residues. V was cut by 5 bases and J by 6 bases, with 17 bases left in between.

J is TRBJ2-3 and V is TRBV9; 7 positions match TRBD2. The V and J ends lost 0 bases and 6 bases, in that order; junction bases with no gene match: 10. Germline V gives CDR1 SGDLS, CDR2 YYNGEE. The CDR3 spans 16 residues. The DNA for the CDR3 is TGTGCCAGCAGCGTAGTTATCAGCGGGGATGCGGATACGCAGTATTTT. It yields the protein CASSVVISGDADTQYF.

The chain is built from TRBV19 and TRBJ2-1; TRBD1 matches 9 bases. In germline, CDR1 is LNHDA, CDR2 SQIVND (reference sequence). The V segment lost 6 bases and the J segment 0 bases; nucleotides outside the gene matches: 6. The CDR3 contains 16 residues. The CDR3 region is CASRMTGGDSYNEQFF. Written as DNA, the CDR3 is TGTGCCAGTAGGATGACAGGGGGAGACTCCTACAATGAGCAGTTCTTC.

This rearrangement joins TRBV7-8 to TRBJ1-5; 10 bases are a match to TRBD1. Trimming took 1 base from V and 6 from J; bases not matched to a gene: 6. CDR1 and CDR2 (germline): SGHVS, FQNEAQ. The CDR3 is 16 amino acids. CDR3 region: CASSLGGQGGGQPQHF. CDR3 DNA: TGTGCCAGCAGCTTAGGAGGACAGGGGGGAGGTCAGCCCCAGCATTTT.

The rearrangement links TRBV13 to TRBJ2-7; 8 bases line up with TRBD2. The germline CDR1 and CDR2 sequences are PRHDT and FYEKMQ (reference sequence). This CDR3 region has 16 residues. Trimming at V came to 0 bases and at J to 4 bases, leaving 8 bases not matched to a gene. The CDR3 DNA reads as TGTGCCAGCAGCTTAGGCGGGGGGGCGATGGGGTACGAGCAGTACTTC. This gives the protein CASSLGGGAMGYEQYF.

The chain is built from TRBV6-1 and TRBJ1-4; 9 bases align to TRBD1. The ends lost 2 bases at V and 0 bases at J; junction bases unmatched: 13. Germline V lookup: CDR1 MNHNS, CDR2 SASEGT. This CDR3 is 20 amino acids long. The CDR3 DNA is TGTGCCAGCAGTGAAAAATCCGGGACAGGGATTTTTGCAACTAATGAAAAACTGTTTTTT. Translated: CASSEKSGTGIFATNEKLFF.

This chain links TRBV27 with TRBJ2-4; 8 bases map to TRBD2. V lost 7 bases to trimming and J lost 6 bases; unmatched junction nucleotides: 8. The CDR3 totals 14 residues. In germline, CDR1 is MNHEY, CDR2 SMNVEV (reference sequence). CDR3 coding DNA: TGTGCCAGCAAGGGCGGGGGGAAGGGAAACATTCAGTACTTC. Its protein is CASKGGGKGNIQYF.

This chain uses TRBV5-1 with TRBJ2-3, with a weak D call TRBD1 (6 bases). Germline CDR1 is SGHRS and CDR2 is YFSETQ. The length of the CDR3 is 15 residues. The V and J ends lost 0 bases and 2 bases respectively, with 10 bases between them. The CDR3 DNA is TGCGCCAGCAGCTTGGGACAGGTAATCACAGATACGCAGTATTTT. Translation: CASSLGQVITDTQYF.

This chain links TRBV5-1 with TRBJ2-3, with TRBD2 identical over 8 bases. The CDR3 consists of 15 residues. The ends lost 4 bases at V and 2 bases at J; junction bases unmatched: 6. CDR1 and CDR2 from the germline V gene are SGHRS and YFSETQ. CDR3 bases: TGCGCCAGCAGCCTTAGCGGGGCCTCCACAGATACGCAGTATTTT. Its protein product is CASSLSGASTDTQYF.

CDR3 amino acids: CASRDEIGVLQPEAFF. The CDR3 DNA sequence: TGTGCCAGCAGGGACGAAATCGGGGTGCTGCAACCTGAAGCTTTCTTT. The chain has TRBV28 and TRBJ1-1; D is unresolved. CDR3 size: 16 residues. Trimming removed 6 bases from V and 6 bases from J, with 23 bases in between. The V gene's germline CDR1 is MDHEN and CDR2 SYDVKM.

The rearrangement uses TRBV30 and TRBJ1-5; 9 bases are shared with TRBD1. V shed 2 bases and J 6 bases; nucleotides not matched to a gene: 5. The CDR3 sequence is 14 residues long. Germline loops: CDR1 GTSNPN, CDR2 SVGIG (reference sequence). CDR3 protein: CAWSQDRGVQPQHF. The CDR3 bases are TGTGCCTGGAGTCAGGACAGGGGCGTTCAGCCCCAGCATTTT.

The chain links TRBV19 to TRBJ1-3; tentatively, D is TRBD1 (5 bases). Trimming removed 7 bases at V and 4 bases at J, with 20 bases between. This CDR3 has 16 amino acids. In germline, CDR1 is LNHDA, CDR2 SQIVND (reference sequence). The CDR3 region is CASTKIDSHFGNTIYF. CDR3 in DNA: TGTGCCAGTACCAAAATCGACAGCCATTTCGGAAACACCATATATTTT.

This chain links TRBV10-3 with TRBJ2-7, with TRBD2 identical over 7 bases. Germline V CDR1 and CDR2: ENHRY, SYGVKD. CDR3 length: 16 residues. V trimming: 4 bases; J trimming: 6 bases; junction bases outside the gene matches: 15. The CDR3 here is CAISAPGRSGDGEQYF. The CDR3 DNA reads as TGTGCCATCAGTGCGCCCGGGAGGTCGGGGGATGGCGAGCAGTACTTC.

The chain has TRBV2 and TRBJ2-3; D unresolved. The V gene's germline CDR1 is SNHLY and CDR2 FYNNEI. The V and J ends lost 6 bases and 2 bases respectively, with 9 bases between them. The CDR3 runs to 13 residues. The CDR3 DNA reads TGTGCCAGCAGATATTATTCCACAGATACGCAGTATTTT. Its protein is CASRYYSTDTQYF.

The J gene is TRBJ2-3, the V gene TRBV3-1 (or the pseudogene TRBV3-2); weak D call: TRBD1 (5 bases). The germline V gene encodes CDR1 LGHDT and CDR2 YNNKEL (reference sequence). CDR3 length: 13 residues. The V end lost 3 bases, the J end lost 14 bases, and 18 bases lay between the germline ends. The CDR3 loop is CASSQNGAKVPYF. The CDR3 DNA reads as TGTGCCAGCAGCCAGAATGGGGCAAAGGTCCCGTATTTT.

This clone was seen more than once but under ten times. This rearrangement joins TRBV29-1 to TRBJ1-1; 10 nucleotides match TRBD1. Per the germline V gene, CDR1 is SQVTM and CDR2 is ANQGSEA. V gave up 1 base and J gave up 6 bases; unmatched junction bases: 5. The CDR3 has 14 amino acids. The CDR3 coding sequence is TGCAGCGTTGAAGGGACAGGGGGGAAGTCTGAAGCTTTCTTT. It translates to CSVEGTGGKSEAFF.

V gene TRBV19 combines with J gene TRBJ2-2, with TRBD1 identical over 7 bases. The germline V gene encodes CDR1 LNHDA and CDR2 SQIVND (reference sequence). Trimming at V came to 7 bases and at J to 4 bases, leaving 6 bases not matched to a gene. The CDR3 spans 14 residues. The DNA for the CDR3 is TGTGCCAGTACCGTGGACAGGTTCACCGGGGAGCTGTTTTTT. Its translation is CASTVDRFTGELFF.

The gene calls are TRBV19 and TRBJ1-2; 8 bases agree with TRBD1. The CDR3 contains 13 residues. Unmatched junction bases numbered 3, after V lost 5 bases and J lost 4 bases. The germline V gene encodes CDR1 LNHDA and CDR2 SQIVND (reference sequence). This chain's CDR3 is CASSPGQAYGYTF. The DNA for the CDR3 is TGTGCCAGTAGTCCGGGACAGGCCTATGGCTACACCTTC.

This clone came up a few times. The rearrangement uses TRBV11-2 and TRBJ1-1, with D possibly TRBD1 on 5 matching bases. The CDR3 consists of 16 residues. The V gene's germline CDR1 is SGHAT and CDR2 FQNNGV. With 0 bases removed from V and 1 base from J, the gap between germline ends came to 12 bases. CDR3 loop: CASSLDHGGGNTEAFF. The CDR3 DNA reads as TGTGCCAGCAGCTTAGATCACGGGGGGGGGAACACTGAAGCTTTCTTT.

The chain couples TRBV3-1 (or the pseudogene TRBV3-2) to TRBJ2-4; D is unresolved. The V end lost 0 bases, the J end lost 2 bases, and 11 bases lay between the germline ends. Looked up from germline, CDR1 is LGHDT and CDR2 is YNNKEL (reference sequence). This CDR3 region has 16 residues. The CDR3 sequence is CASSQDNSSPKNIQYF. The CDR3 DNA reads as TGTGCCAGCAGCCAAGACAACTCGTCTCCCAAAAACATTCAGTACTTC.

The rearrangement uses TRBV9 and TRBJ1-1, with 9 bases identical to TRBD1. The CDR3 covers 15 residues. Germline-derived CDR1 and CDR2 are SGDLS and YYNGEE. V lost 3 bases to trimming and J lost 3 bases; unmatched junction nucleotides: 6. Here the CDR3 DNA reads TGTGCCAGCAGCGCGCGGGACAGGGACGACACTGAAGCTTTCTTT. Its translation is CASSARDRDDTEAFF.

The V call is TRBV2, the J call TRBJ2-3; tentative D call: TRBD2 (6 bases). The V gene's germline CDR1 is SNHLY and CDR2 FYNNEI. Trimming took 9 bases from V and 8 from J, leaving 15 bases between them. The CDR3 sequence is 12 residues long. DNA for the CDR3: TGTGCCAGGGAAGGGCCGGAGGGTACGCAGTATTTT. This codes for CAREGPEGTQYF. Using reference TRBV2 and TRBJ2-3 for the parts outside the CDR3, the full variable domain is EPEVTQTPSHQVTQMGQEVILRCVPISNHLYFYWYRQILGQKVEFLVSFYNNEISEKSEIFDDQFSVERPDGSNFTLKIRSTKLEDSAMYFCAREGPEGTQYFGPGTRLTVL.

The gene calls are TRBV4-2 and TRBJ1-3; D may be TRBD1 (5 bases). The V end lost 0 bases, the J end lost 4 bases, and 10 bases lay between the germline ends. This CDR3 has 15 residues. Germline V gives CDR1 LGHNA, CDR2 YNFKEQ. The CDR3 protein is CASSQDRVAGNTIYF. The CDR3 DNA is TGTGCCAGCAGCCAAGACAGGGTCGCGGGAAACACCATATATTTT.

The V call is TRBV5-1, the J call TRBJ1-3; 8 bases match TRBD1. The CDR3 consists of 18 residues. V lost 4 bases and J lost 0; bases outside the gene matches: 12. Per germline, CDR1 SGHRS and CDR2 YFSETQ. The CDR3 sequence: CASSPGTGRPRSGNTIYF. CDR3 sequence (DNA): TGCGCCAGCAGCCCCGGGACAGGTCGCCCCCGCTCTGGAAACACCATATATTTT.

The gene calls are TRBV6-1 and TRBJ2-7, with D possibly matching TRBD1 (5 bases). The V end was cut by 1 base, the J end by 2 bases, with 12 bases between. CDR3 size: 15 residues. The germline V gene has CDR1 MNHNS and CDR2 SASEGT. Here the CDR3 DNA reads TGTGCCAGCAGTGAAGTGGTAGGGGATCCCTACGAGCAGTACTTC. Protein: CASSEVVGDPYEQYF.